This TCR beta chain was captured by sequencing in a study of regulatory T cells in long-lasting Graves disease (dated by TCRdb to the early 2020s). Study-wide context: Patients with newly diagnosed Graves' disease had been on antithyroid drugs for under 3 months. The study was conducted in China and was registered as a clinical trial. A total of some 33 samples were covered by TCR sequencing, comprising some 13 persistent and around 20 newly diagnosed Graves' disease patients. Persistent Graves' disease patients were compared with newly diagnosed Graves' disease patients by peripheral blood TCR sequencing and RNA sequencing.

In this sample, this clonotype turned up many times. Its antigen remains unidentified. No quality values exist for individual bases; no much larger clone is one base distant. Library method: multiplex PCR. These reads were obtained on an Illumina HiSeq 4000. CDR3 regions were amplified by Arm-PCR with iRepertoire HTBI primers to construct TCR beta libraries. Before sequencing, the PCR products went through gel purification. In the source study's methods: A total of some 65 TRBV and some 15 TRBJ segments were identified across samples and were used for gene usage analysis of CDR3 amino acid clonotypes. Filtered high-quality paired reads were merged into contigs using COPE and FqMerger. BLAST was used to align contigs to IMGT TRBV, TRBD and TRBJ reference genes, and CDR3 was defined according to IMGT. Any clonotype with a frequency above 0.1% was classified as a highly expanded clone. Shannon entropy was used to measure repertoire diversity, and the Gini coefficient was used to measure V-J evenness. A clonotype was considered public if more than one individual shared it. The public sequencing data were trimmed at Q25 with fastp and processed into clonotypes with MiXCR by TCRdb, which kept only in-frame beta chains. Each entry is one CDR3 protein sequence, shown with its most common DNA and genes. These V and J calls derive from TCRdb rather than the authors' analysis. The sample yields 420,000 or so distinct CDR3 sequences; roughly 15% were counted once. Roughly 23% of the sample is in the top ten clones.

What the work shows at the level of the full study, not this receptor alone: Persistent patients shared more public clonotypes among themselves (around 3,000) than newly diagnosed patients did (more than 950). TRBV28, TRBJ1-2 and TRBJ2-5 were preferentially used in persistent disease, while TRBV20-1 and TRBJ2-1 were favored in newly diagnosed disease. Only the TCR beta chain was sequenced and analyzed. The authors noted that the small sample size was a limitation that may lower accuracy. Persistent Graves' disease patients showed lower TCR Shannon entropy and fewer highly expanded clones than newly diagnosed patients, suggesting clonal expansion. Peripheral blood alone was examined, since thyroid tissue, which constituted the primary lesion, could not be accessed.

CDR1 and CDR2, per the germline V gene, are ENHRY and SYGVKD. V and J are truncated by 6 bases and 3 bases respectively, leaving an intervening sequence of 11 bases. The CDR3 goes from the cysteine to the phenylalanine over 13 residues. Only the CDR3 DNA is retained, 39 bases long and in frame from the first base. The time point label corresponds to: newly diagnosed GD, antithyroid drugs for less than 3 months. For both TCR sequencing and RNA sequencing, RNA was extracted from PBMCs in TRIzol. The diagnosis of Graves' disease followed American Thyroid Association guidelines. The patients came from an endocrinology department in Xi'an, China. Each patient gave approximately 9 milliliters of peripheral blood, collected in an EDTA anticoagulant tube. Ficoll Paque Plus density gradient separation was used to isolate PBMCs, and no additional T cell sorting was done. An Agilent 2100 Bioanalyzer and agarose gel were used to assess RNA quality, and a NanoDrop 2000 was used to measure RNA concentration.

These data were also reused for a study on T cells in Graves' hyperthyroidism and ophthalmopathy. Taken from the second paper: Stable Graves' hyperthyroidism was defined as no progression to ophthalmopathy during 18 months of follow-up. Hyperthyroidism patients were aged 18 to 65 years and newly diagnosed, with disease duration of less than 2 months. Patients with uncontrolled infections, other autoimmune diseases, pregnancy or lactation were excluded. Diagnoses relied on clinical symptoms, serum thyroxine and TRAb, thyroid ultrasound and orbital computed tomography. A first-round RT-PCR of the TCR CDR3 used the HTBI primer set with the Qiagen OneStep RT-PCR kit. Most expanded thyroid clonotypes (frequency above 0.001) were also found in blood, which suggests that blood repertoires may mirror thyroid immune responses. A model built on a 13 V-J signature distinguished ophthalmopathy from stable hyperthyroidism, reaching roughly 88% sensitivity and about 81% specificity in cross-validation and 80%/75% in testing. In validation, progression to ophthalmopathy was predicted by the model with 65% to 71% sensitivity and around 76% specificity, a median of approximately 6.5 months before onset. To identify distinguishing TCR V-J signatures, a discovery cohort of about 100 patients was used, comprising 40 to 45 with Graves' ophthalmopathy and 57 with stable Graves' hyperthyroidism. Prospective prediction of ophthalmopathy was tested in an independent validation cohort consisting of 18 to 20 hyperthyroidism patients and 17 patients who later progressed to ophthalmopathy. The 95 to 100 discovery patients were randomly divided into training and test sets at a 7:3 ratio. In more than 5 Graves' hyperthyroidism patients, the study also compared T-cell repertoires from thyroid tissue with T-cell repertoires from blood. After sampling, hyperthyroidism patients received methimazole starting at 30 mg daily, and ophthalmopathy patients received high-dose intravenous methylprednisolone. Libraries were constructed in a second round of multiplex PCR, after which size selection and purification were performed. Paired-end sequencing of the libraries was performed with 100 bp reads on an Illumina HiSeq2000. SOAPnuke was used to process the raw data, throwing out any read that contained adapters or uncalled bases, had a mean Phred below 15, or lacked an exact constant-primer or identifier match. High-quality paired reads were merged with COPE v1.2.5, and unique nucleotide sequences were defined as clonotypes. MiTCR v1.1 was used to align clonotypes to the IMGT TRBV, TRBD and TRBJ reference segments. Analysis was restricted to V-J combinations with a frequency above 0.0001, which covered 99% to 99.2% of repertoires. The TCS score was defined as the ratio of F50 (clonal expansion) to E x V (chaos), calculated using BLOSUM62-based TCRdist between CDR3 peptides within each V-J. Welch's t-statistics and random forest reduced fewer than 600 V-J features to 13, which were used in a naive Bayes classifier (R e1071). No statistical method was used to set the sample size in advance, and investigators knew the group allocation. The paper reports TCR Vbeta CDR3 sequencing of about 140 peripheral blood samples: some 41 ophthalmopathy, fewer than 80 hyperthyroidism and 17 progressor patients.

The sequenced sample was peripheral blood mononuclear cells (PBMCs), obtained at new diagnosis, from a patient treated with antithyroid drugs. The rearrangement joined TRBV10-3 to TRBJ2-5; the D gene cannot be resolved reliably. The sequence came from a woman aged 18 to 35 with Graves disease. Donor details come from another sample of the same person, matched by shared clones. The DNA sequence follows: TGTGCCATCAGAAGGAGATTGGAAGAGACCCAGTACTTC. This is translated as CAIRRRLEETQYF.